This T cell receptor (beta chain) stems from a study of CD8+ T cells in alopecia areata. Study overall: Tofacitinib continued for 6 to 18 months and was then withheld for 6 months. Study-wide results and caveats: More clonal than normal scalp was lesional scalp, particularly alopecia totalis/universalis. Scalp clonality, together with expanded CD8+ clones among the top 100, fell significantly with tofacitinib.

Reverse transcribed after extraction, RNA yielded cDNA as the sequencing template. Method: immunoSEQ multiplex PCR; TCRdb's copy keeps in-frame clones and lacks some. The sample lists 65,000 to 75,000 clones; approximately 29% were seen once. CDR3 length equals 13 residues. V dropped 4 bases and J dropped 1 base, with 9 bases sitting between them. Germline CDR1 reads SQVTM; CDR2 reads ANQGSEA. Comments on this clone: What it binds is not known.

This sample's treatment: oral pan-JAK inhibitor, 5-10 mg twice daily. The V call is TRBV29-1, the J call TRBJ2-3; D is uncertain. The material sequenced was CD8+ T cells sorted from blood, taken at week 4, from a patient treated with tofacitinib. This receptor was obtained from a human donor with alopecia areata. CDR3 nucleotide sequence: TGCAGCGTTGCGAACACTCGCACAGATACGCAGTATTTT. It codes for CSVANTRTDTQYF.